This T cell receptor beta chain was sequenced for a study of blood T cells in healthy people across ages (dated by TCRdb to the mid-2010s). Background on the whole study: Template switching captured roughly one uniquely barcoded TCR beta cDNA molecule per two T cells in model experiments. To track age-related changes in TCR beta repertoire diversity, the study relied on deep sequencing normalized with unique cDNA molecular identifiers. The donors were split into four age groups: young (average 16 years), middle-aged (39), aged (approximately 60) and long-lived (roughly 77). To avoid experimental bias, donors of different ages were spread randomly across the sequencing lanes. The study analyzed two additional independent replicas of 1 million unique cDNA reads from the same blood draw for two donors, one aged 18 to 30 and one aged 80 or older. Study-wide conclusions, independent of this receptor: Because the CMV infection status of the donors was unknown, age-related changes in expanded clonotypes may potentially have been confounded. The percentage of naive T cells measured by flow cytometry correlated strongly with observed TCR beta diversity. As age increased, observed TCR beta diversity per million T cells dropped in a roughly linear way, and a significant reduction was already evident by age 40. Because profiling used bulk unsorted PBMCs, naive and antigen-experienced compartments could not be compared conclusively. Compared with the aged group, the long-lived group had more naive CD4+ T cells, fewer expanded clones and increased TCR diversity, suggesting age selection. Estimates of total diversity from one million sequenced T cells were regarded as lower bounds and underestimates.

The library was generated by 5' RACE. These reads were obtained on an Illumina HiSeq 2500. A second PCR of about 7 to 12 cycles was performed with a sample-barcoded 5' primer and a J-beta primer mix. A template-switch 5' adaptor carrying 12 random nucleotides introduced a unique molecular identifier onto each TCR beta cDNA molecule. Each sample yielded at least 2.5 million CDR3-containing paired-end reads. All of the RNA was converted into first-strand cDNA using the Mint cDNA synthesis kit, with a TRBC-specific oligonucleotide serving as the primer. After uracil-DNA glycosylase treatment, a first 18-cycle PCR used universal primers M1SS and BC2_uni_R on all cDNA. The authors' analysis ran thus. For normalization, 1 million high-quality reads, each with a distinct molecular identifier, were randomly selected from each sample. Reads sharing molecular identifiers were discarded rather than binned into consensus sequences. CDR3 identification, clonotype clustering and error correction used MiTCR with a Q25 quality threshold and the strictest error-elimination algorithm. A nonparametric unseen species model with Euler transformation was used to estimate lower-bound total TCR beta diversity. TCRdb's own reprocessing of the public reads used fastp at Q25 and MiXCR and kept productive beta chains. Rows are unified per CDR3 protein, each entry keeping the most common DNA and genes. TCRdb's processing, not the study's, gives the V and J calls here. In this sample the table shows 1.5 million to 2 million distinct CDR3 sequences, about 28% of which occur a single time. The ten largest make up 7.7% of the sample.

This clonotype was seen only once. Which antigen it targets is not known. Possible read error: a much larger clone is one base away. The cysteine opens and the phenylalanine closes a CDR3 of 13 amino acids. Only the CDR3 part of the read is kept: 39 bases, read in frame from the first base. The germline V gene sets CDR1 to SGHRS and CDR2 to YFSETQ. The donors were roughly 39 Caucasian individuals from Russia, aged roughly 6 to 90 years, who were systemically healthy. About 10 milliliters of peripheral blood were collected from each donor into EDTA-treated Vacutainer tubes. Ficoll-Paque density-gradient centrifugation was used to isolate PBMCs, with at least 6.5 million per sample. Trizol reagent was used to extract total RNA from PBMCs, with at least 5 micrograms per sample. For every donor, an aliquot of PBMCs went through flow cytometry to measure the percentages of naive CD45RAhigh/CD27high T cells.

The TCR was taken from a woman in her 30s in good health. Sequencing was performed on blood. The chain couples TRBV5-1 to TRBJ2-7, with no reliable assignment of the D segment. The nucleotides are TGCGCCAGCAGCTTGGACAATTCCTACGAGCAGGACTTC. Its coded protein is CASSLDNSYEQDF.